Below, 5 T cell receptor beta chains from the same sample are listed, as sequenced in a study of shared clonotypes between healthy human individuals. The method was immunoSEQ multiplex PCR; TCRdb's version includes in-frame clones alone and lacks a portion of them. The data show fewer than 1.4 million clones, 78% seen once. The specimen sequenced was memory CD4+ T cells from PBMCs. The subset was: CD45RA-negative fraction. The source of these receptors is a young man in good health. Some clones in this sample may be carry-over from other donors' samples.

Turning to this clone: The junction departs from the called germline gene at one end, perhaps through a read error. The chain is built from TRBV11-2 and TRBJ2-7; D remains ambiguous. The CDR3 loop spans 10 amino acids. The germline gives CDR1 SGHAT, CDR2 FQNNGV. The CDR3 nucleotides are TGTGCCAGCCCCCCGTGGGATGCCAACTTC. This sequence encodes CASPPWDANF. Combining the CDR3 with reference TRBV11-2 and TRBJ2-7 gives the whole variable domain EAGVAQSPRYKIIEKRQSVAFWCNPISGHATLYWYQQILGQGPKLLIQFQNNGVVDDSQLPKDRFSAERLKGVDSTLKIQPAKLEDSAVYLCASPPWDANFGPGTRLTVT.

This clone appeared a single time. For the CDR3, the DNA is TGCGCCAGCAGCGTACGTGACAGGGGCGTTAACACTGAAGCTTTCTTT. It encodes CASSVRDRGVNTEAFF. The chain links TRBV5-1 to TRBJ1-1, with TRBD1 identical over 8 bases. The CDR3 is 16 amino acids. With 4 bases clipped from V and 2 bases from J, the junction kept 10 bases outside the gene matches. Germline V CDR1 and CDR2: SGHRS, YFSETQ. Drawing the rest from reference TRBV5-1 and TRBJ1-1, the complete variable domain is KAGVTQTPRYLIKTRGQQVTLSCSPISGHRSVSWYQQTPGQGLQFLFEYFSETQRNKGNFPGRFSGRQFSNSRSEMNVSTLELGDSALYLCASSVRDRGVNTEAFFGQGTRLTVV.

This clone was detected a few times. The chain is built from TRBV27 and TRBJ1-4; maybe TRBD1 (6 bases). CDR3 length: 12 amino acids. CDR1 is MNHEY and CDR2 is SMNVEV in the germline V gene (reference sequence). Trimming took off 4 bases at V and 7 bases at J, with 7 bases between the two ends. For the CDR3, the DNA is TGTGCCAGCAGTTCACAGGGTGAAAAACTGTTTTTT. Its translation is CASSSQGEKLFF.

The genes are TRBV5-8 and TRBJ2-5; D unresolved. V lost 1 base, J lost 7 bases, and 5 bases lay in between. Germline lookup yields CDR1 SGHTS and CDR2 YDEGEE. CDR3 length: 11 amino acids. The CDR3 loop is CASSLWGTQYF. The CDR3 region has the DNA TGTGCCAGCAGCTTGTGGGGGACCCAGTACTTC.

The chain combines TRBV6-6 with TRBJ1-5; 7 bases match TRBD1. The V gene end was trimmed by 0 bases and the J gene end by 5 bases; junction bases not matched to a gene: 4. The CDR3 is 15 residues long. Germline V gene sequence: CDR1 MNHNY, CDR2 SVGAGI (reference sequence). CDR3 in amino acids: CASSYSGQFYQPQHF. In DNA form, the CDR3 reads TGTGCCAGCAGTTACTCGGGACAGTTCTATCAGCCCCAGCATTTT.